Each of the 17 T cell receptor beta chains below was sequenced from the same sample in a study of blood T cell repertoires in COVID-19. This table comes from immunoSEQ multiplex PCR, and its TCRdb copy is limited to in-frame clones, with some not included. The repertoire holds about 83,000 clones, with around 83% as singletons. The sample consisted of peripheral blood. The receptor set was obtained from a woman of 80 years or more in a cohort sampled during active or convalescent COVID-19.

The chain carries TRBV29-1 and TRBJ2-7; tentatively, D is TRBD1 (6 bases). Germline loops: CDR1 SQVTM, CDR2 ANQGSEA. The V gene lost 2 bases and the J gene lost 0 bases, with 14 bases spanning the gap. This CDR3 comprises 15 residues. The CDR3 reads CSVEKLDRSSYEQYF. The CDR3, as DNA: TGCAGCGTTGAAAAGTTAGACAGGTCCTCCTACGAGCAGTACTTC.

This clone came up once. This chain uses TRBV3-1 (or the pseudogene TRBV3-2) with TRBJ1-6; D call uncertain. The CDR3 runs to 14 residues. V lost 9 bases to trimming and J lost 0 bases, with 9 bases between them. Looked up from germline, CDR1 is LGHDT and CDR2 is YNNKEL (reference sequence). The CDR3 reads CASTESSYNSPLHF. CDR3 DNA: TGTGCCAGTACAGAGAGCTCCTATAATTCACCCCTCCACTTT.

This chain joins TRBV28 and TRBJ2-6, with 10 bases that match TRBD1. Germline CDR1 reads MDHEN; CDR2 reads SYDVKM. The CDR3 extends over 17 amino acids. V dropped 6 bases and J dropped 0; count of bases not matched to a gene: 5. CDR3 in amino acids: CASSPGTGDSGANVLTF. The CDR3 DNA follows: TGTGCCAGCAGCCCCGGGACAGGGGACTCTGGGGCCAACGTCCTGACTTTC.

The V gene is TRBV21-1, the J gene TRBJ2-5; the D call of TRBD2 is as the table states it, not checked on the DNA. TRBV21-1 is classified as a pseudogene. This CDR3 contains 15 residues. The CDR3: CASSNTSGSPETQYF. The CDR3, as DNA: TGTGCCAGCAGCAATACTAGCGGGAGTCCAGAGACCCAGTACTTC.

The V gene is TRBV3-1 (or the pseudogene TRBV3-2), the J gene TRBJ2-7, with D maybe TRBD2 (5 bases). V lost 6 bases and J lost 1, with 10 bases in between. The CDR3 length is 13 residues. Germline V gives CDR1 LGHDT, CDR2 YNNKEL (reference sequence). This CDR3 reads CASRPSGSYEQYF. As DNA, the CDR3 is TGTGCCAGCAGGCCCAGCGGATCCTACGAGCAGTACTTC.

This rearrangement joins TRBV11-2 to TRBJ2-6; possible D gene TRBD1, 6 bases. V lost 1 base and J 1 base, leaving 14 bases between the germline ends. Germline V gives CDR1 SGHAT, CDR2 FQNNGV. The CDR3 consists of 18 residues. CDR3 coding DNA: TGTGCCAGCAGCTTAGGGCACATGCAGGGGTCTGGGGCCAACGTCCTGACTTTC. Its translation: CASSLGHMQGSGANVLTF.

This clone has just one count. The V and J genes are TRBV11-2 and TRBJ1-3, with 7 bases lining up with TRBD1. CDR3 size: 15 residues. Germline V gene lookup returns CDR1 SGHAT and CDR2 FQNNGV. The ends lost 5 bases at V and 0 bases at J; junction bases unmatched: 4. The CDR3 protein is CASSPDRLSGNTIYF. CDR3 coding DNA: TGTGCCAGCAGCCCGGACAGGCTCTCTGGAAACACCATATATTTT.

This chain uses TRBV6-5 with TRBJ1-4; 10 positions agree with TRBD1. The CDR3 totals 15 residues. The junction had 10 bases not matched to a gene; V was cut back by 7 bases and J by 8 bases. Germline V CDR1 and CDR2: MNHEY, SVGAGI. For the CDR3, the DNA is TGTGCCAGCAAAACGGGGGGGACAGGGGACGAAAAACTGTTTTTT. It is translated as CASKTGGTGDEKLFF.

The DNA of the CDR3 is TGTGCCAGCAGTTTATTGGGGACAGGGGGGTACAATGAGCAGTTCTTC. Its translation is CASSLLGTGGYNEQFF. J is TRBJ2-1 and V is TRBV28; 11 positions agree with TRBD1. The V gene end was trimmed by 1 base and the J gene end by 4 bases; junction bases not matched to a gene: 3. The germline gives CDR1 MDHEN, CDR2 SYDVKM. This CDR3 is built from 16 residues. Full variable domain (rest looked up from reference TRBV28 and TRBJ2-1): DVKVTQSSRYLVKRTGEKVFLECVQDMDHENMFWYRQDPGLGLRLIYFSYDVKMKEKGDIPEGYSVSREKKERFSLILESASTNQTSMYLCASSLLGTGGYNEQFFGPGTRLTVL.

The V call is TRBV11-3, the J call TRBJ2-7, with 11 positions matching TRBD2. Germline lookup yields CDR1 SGHNT and CDR2 YENEEA. V dropped 5 bases and J dropped 4; count of bases not matched to a gene: 7. The CDR3 runs 15 residues. CDR3 region: CASSATSGSRYEQYV. The CDR3 DNA reads TGTGCCAGCAGCGCAACTAGCGGGAGCAGGTACGAGCAGTACGTC.

The J gene is TRBJ2-7, the V gene TRBV5-1; TRBD2 aligns across 12 bases. Germline V gives CDR1 SGHRS, CDR2 YFSETQ. The J segment lost 0 bases and the V segment lost 3 bases, leaving 1 base of the junction unmatched. The CDR3 length is 15 residues. CDR3 nucleotides: TGCGCCAGCAGCTCGACTAGCGGGAGCTCCTACGAGCAGTACTTC. Encoded protein: CASSSTSGSSYEQYF.

V gene TRBV24-1 combines with J gene TRBJ1-5, with D uncertain. Germline loops: CDR1 KGHDR, CDR2 SFDVKD. The CDR3 runs 13 residues. The germline V and J ends were trimmed by 9 bases and 9 bases, with 17 bases remaining between them. The CDR3 loop is CATGSTYSGPQHF. The CDR3 coding sequence is TGTGCCACCGGATCCACCTACTCGGGGCCCCAGCATTTT.

CDR3 residues: CASSPVWSDTFFSGNTIYF. The CDR3 DNA is TGTGCCAGCAGTCCCGTATGGTCGGACACCTTCTTCTCTGGAAACACCATATATTTT. The chain carries TRBV28 and TRBJ1-3; tentative D call: TRBD1 (5 bases). V gave up 5 bases and J gave up 0 bases, with 23 bases separating them. Germline values: CDR1 MDHEN, CDR2 SYDVKM. The CDR3 sequence is 19 residues long.

The CDR3 here is CASGGGSNQPQHF. The DNA for the CDR3 is TGTGCCAGCGGGGGGGGTAGCAATCAGCCCCAGCATTTT. V gene TRBV27 combines with J gene TRBJ1-5; D perhaps matches TRBD1 (5 bases). The CDR3 consists of 13 residues. The V end lost 8 bases, the J end lost 0 bases, and 8 bases lay between the germline ends. Per germline, CDR1 MNHEY and CDR2 SMNVEV (reference sequence).

In DNA form, the CDR3 reads TGCGCCAGCAGCCAACCGACAGGGATCTATCATGGCTACACCTTC. Translating it yields CASSQPTGIYHGYTF. The chain recombines TRBV4-1 with TRBJ1-2; 7 bases agree with TRBD1. Germline V gives CDR1 MGHRA, CDR2 YSYEKL. Unmatched junction bases numbered 9, after V lost 2 bases and J lost 6 bases. This CDR3 spans 15 amino acids.

The genes are TRBV29-1 and TRBJ2-3; 8 bases fit TRBD2. From germline, CDR1 is SQVTM and CDR2 ANQGSEA. The CDR3 runs to 14 residues. The V segment lost 6 bases and the J segment 5 bases; nucleotides outside the gene matches: 10. CDR3 nucleotide sequence: TGCAGCGTGTATCGGTGGCTAGCGGGAGATACGCAGTATTTT. Translating it yields CSVYRWLAGDTQYF.

The chain links TRBV3-1 (or the pseudogene TRBV3-2) to TRBJ2-7; 8 bases agree with TRBD1. There are 13 residues in the CDR3. The junction had 3 bases not matched to a gene; V was cut back by 7 bases and J by 1 base. The germline CDR1 and CDR2 sequences are LGHDT and YNNKEL (reference sequence). The chain's CDR3 is CASTTGGSYEQYF. CDR3 in DNA: TGTGCCAGCACCACAGGGGGGTCCTACGAGCAGTACTTC.